Presented here are 10 T cell receptor beta chains from one specimen sequenced in a study of blood T cells in healthy people across ages. The authors ran a second PCR of about 7 to 11 cycles using a sample-barcoded 5' primer and a J-beta primer mix. TCRdb re-called the 5' RACE reads with MiXCR, one entry per CDR3 protein. The table records about 1.1 million distinct CDR3 sequences, about two fifths of them present only once. The sequenced sample was blood. The receptors derive from a man aged 18 to 29 in good health.

V and J are TRBV5-1 and TRBJ2-3, with 8 nucleotides matching TRBD2. Trimming removed 4 bases from V and 1 base from J; junction bases left unmatched: 8. The CDR3 has 16 amino acids. Germline lookup yields CDR1 SGHRS and CDR2 YFSETQ. The CDR3 DNA is TGCGCCAGCAGCCCCCTTAGCGGGGATCGCACAGATACGCAGTATTTT. This gives the protein CASSPLSGDRTDTQYF. The whole variable domain, filled in from reference TRBV5-1 and TRBJ2-3, reads KAGVTQTPRYLIKTRGQQVTLSCSPISGHRSVSWYQQTPGQGLQFLFEYFSETQRNKGNFPGRFSGRQFSNSRSEMNVSTLELGDSALYLCASSPLSGDRTDTQYFGPGTRLTVL.

This chain uses TRBV12-3 or TRBV12-4 with TRBJ2-2; a possible D gene is TRBD1 (7 bases). There are 14 residues in the CDR3. Trimming shortened V by 5 bases and J by 4 bases, and 11 bases separated the two germline ends. Written as DNA, the CDR3 is TGTGCCAGCAGTGATCAGGGGGGCACCGGGGAGCTGTTTTTT. Translating gives CASSDQGGTGELFF.

Only one count was recorded for this clonotype. The gene calls are TRBV6-6 and TRBJ1-2; D might be TRBD1 (6 bases). Per germline, CDR1 MNHNY and CDR2 SVGAGI (reference sequence). The CDR3 totals 14 residues. Trimming cost V 10 bases and J 7 bases, with 22 bases left between them. CDR3 bases: TGTGCCATCAATGGGGACAAGGGGGGGAGTGGCTACACCTTC. Residues: CAINGDKGGSGYTF.

This sequence joins TRBV29-1 and TRBJ2-1, with TRBD1 as a possible D gene (6 bases). The DNA end lines up better with TRBJ2-7; the J call may be wrong. Germline loops: CDR1 SQVTM, CDR2 ANQGSEA. This CDR3 has 14 residues. CDR3 coding DNA: TGCAGCGTTGACTACGGAAGGGGGAACAATGAGCAGTACTTC. It is translated as CSVDYGRGNNEQYF.

This clonotype was seen a few times. The chain recombines TRBV20-1 with TRBJ2-3; the match to TRBD1 covers 10 bases. The CDR3 covers 15 residues. Germline V gene data show CDR1 as DFQATT and CDR2 as SNEGSKA (reference sequence). V dropped 5 bases and J dropped 2; count of bases not matched to a gene: 7. For the CDR3, the DNA is TGCAGTGCTCCCGGACAGGGGGTGATCACAGATACGCAGTATTTT. Amino acids: CSAPGQGVITDTQYF.

This clonotype was seen more than once but under ten times. This chain links TRBV20-1 with TRBJ1-2, with D uncertain. The germline V and J ends were trimmed by 0 bases and 0 bases, with 14 bases remaining between them. This CDR3 spans 16 amino acids. Germline V lookup: CDR1 DFQATT, CDR2 SNEGSKA (reference sequence). CDR3 sequence (DNA): TGCAGTGCTAGAGAGTTCAATAATATCCCTAACTATGGCTACACCTTC. It translates to CSAREFNNIPNYGYTF.

This clonotype occurred a few times. The rearrangement joins TRBV7-9 to TRBJ2-1; D tentatively fits TRBD1 or TRBD2 (5 bases each). V was clipped by 9 bases and J by 0 bases, with 15 bases between them. This CDR3 is 15 amino acids long. From germline, CDR1 is SEHNR and CDR2 FQNEAQ (reference sequence). The CDR3, as DNA: TGTGCCAGTAGTGGGGGATTCAGCTCCTACAATGAGCAGTTCTTC. Amino acid sequence: CASSGGFSSYNEQFF.

The V gene is TRBV24-1, the J gene TRBJ1-1; 11 bases map to TRBD1. Germline V gives CDR1 KGHDR, CDR2 SFDVKD. This CDR3 is 15 amino acids long. The J segment lost 2 bases and the V segment lost 9 bases, leaving 7 bases of the junction unmatched. The CDR3 DNA sequence: TGTGCCACCGCCGGGACAGGGGGATCTAACACTGAAGCTTTCTTT. Its translation is CATAGTGGSNTEAFF.

V gene TRBV6-5 combines with J gene TRBJ2-1; either TRBD1 or TRBD2 may fit D (5 bases each). Germline values: CDR1 MNHEY, CDR2 SVGAGI. CDR3 length: 14 residues. V lost 2 bases, J lost 9 bases, and 14 bases lay in between. The CDR3 loop reads CASSYAQGEGEQFF. The CDR3 coding sequence is TGTGCCAGCAGTTACGCTCAGGGTGAGGGTGAGCAGTTCTTC.

The rearrangement links TRBV7-2 to TRBJ2-1; 8 positions match TRBD2. CDR3 length: 14 amino acids. Germline V gives CDR1 SGHTA, CDR2 FQGNSA. Trimming at V came to 5 bases and at J to 8 bases, leaving 8 bases not matched to a gene. The CDR3 sequence: CASSQGLVSDEQFF. The DNA of the CDR3 is TGTGCCAGCAGCCAGGGACTAGTTTCCGATGAGCAGTTCTTC.